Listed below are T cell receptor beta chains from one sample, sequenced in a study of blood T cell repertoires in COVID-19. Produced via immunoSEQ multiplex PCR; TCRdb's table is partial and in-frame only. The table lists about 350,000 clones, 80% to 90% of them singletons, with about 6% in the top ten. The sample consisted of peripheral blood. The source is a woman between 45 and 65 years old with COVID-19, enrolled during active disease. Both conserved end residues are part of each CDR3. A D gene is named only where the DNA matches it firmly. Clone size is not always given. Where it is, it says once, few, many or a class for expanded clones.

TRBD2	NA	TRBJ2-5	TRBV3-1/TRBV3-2	CASRWLAGETQYF	TGTGCCAGCAGGTGGCTAGCGGGAGAGACCCAGTACTTC
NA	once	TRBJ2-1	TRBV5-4	CASSYGGALDEQFF	TGTGCCAGCAGCTATGGGGGGGCTTTGGATGAGCAGTTCTTC
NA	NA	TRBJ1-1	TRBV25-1	CASSDRLSTEAFF	TGTGCCAGCAGTGACAGGTTGAGCACTGAAGCTTTCTTT
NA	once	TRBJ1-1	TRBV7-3	CASSLTRRENTEAFF	TGTGCCAGCAGCTTAACGAGGAGGGAGAACACTGAAGCTTTCTTT
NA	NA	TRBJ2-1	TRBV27	CASIQYNEQFF	TGTGCCAGCATTCAATACAATGAGCAGTTCTTC
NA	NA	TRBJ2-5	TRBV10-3	CATYSGETQYF	TGTGCCACCTACTCCGGGGAGACCCAGTACTTC
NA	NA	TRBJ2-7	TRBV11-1	CASSFRSYEQYF	TGTGCCAGCAGCTTCAGGTCCTACGAGCAGTACTTC
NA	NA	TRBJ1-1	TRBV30	CAWTRTANTEAFF	TGTGCCTGGACCAGGACAGCGAACACTGAAGCTTTCTTT
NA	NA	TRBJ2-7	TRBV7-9	CASSLGLLYEQYF	TGTGCCAGCAGCTTGGGACTCCTCTACGAGCAGTACTTC
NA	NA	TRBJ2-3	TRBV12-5	CASGLDALPGTQYF	TGTGCTAGTGGTTTGGACGCCCTGCCCGGTACGCAGTATTTT
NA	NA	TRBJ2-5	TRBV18	CASSPPSGQETQYF	TGTGCCAGCTCACCACCCAGCGGCCAGGAGACCCAGTACTTC
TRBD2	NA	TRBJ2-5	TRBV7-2	CASSPRLAGVGETQYF	TGTGCCAGCAGCCCCCGACTAGCGGGAGTGGGGGAGACCCAGTACTTC
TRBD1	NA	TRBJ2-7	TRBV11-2	CASSRDRVYEQYF	TGTGCCAGCAGCCGGGACAGGGTCTACGAGCAGTACTTC
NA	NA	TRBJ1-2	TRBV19	CASSIRTAGVVTSYGYTF	TGTGCCAGTAGTATCCGGACCGCCGGGGTGGTGACAAGCTATGGCTACACCTTC
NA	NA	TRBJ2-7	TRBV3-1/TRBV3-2	CASSPRGSVSYEQYF	TGTGCCAGCAGCCCCCGGGGGAGCGTCTCCTACGAGCAGTACTTC
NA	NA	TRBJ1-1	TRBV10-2	CASSLTGEGNTEAFF	TGCGCCAGCAGCCTGACAGGAGAGGGCAACACTGAAGCTTTCTTT
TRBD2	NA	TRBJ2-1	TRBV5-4	CASSLALAGGYNEQFF	TGTGCCAGCAGCTTGGCTTTGGCGGGGGGCTACAATGAGCAGTTCTTC
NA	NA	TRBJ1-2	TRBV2	CASTGTTRGYTF	TGTGCCAGCACCGGGACAACCCGGGGCTACACCTTC
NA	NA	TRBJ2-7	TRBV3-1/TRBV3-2	CASSQAQGSYEQYF	TGTGCCAGCAGCCAAGCACAGGGCTCCTACGAGCAGTACTTC
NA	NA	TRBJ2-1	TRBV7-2	CASSLTGQAGYEQFF	TGTGCCAGCAGCTTAACCGGTCAGGCAGGGTATGAGCAGTTCTTC
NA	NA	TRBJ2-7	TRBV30	CAWSVTSRDEQYF	TGTGCCTGGAGTGTTACTAGCAGAGACGAGCAGTACTTC
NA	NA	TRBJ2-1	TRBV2	CASSEVQGTYNEQFF	TGTGCCAGCAGTGAAGTGCAGGGTACCTACAATGAGCAGTTCTTC
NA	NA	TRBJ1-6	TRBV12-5	CASGLDGGGAASPLHF	TGTGCTAGTGGTTTGGACGGAGGAGGTGCAGCTTCACCCCTCCACTTT
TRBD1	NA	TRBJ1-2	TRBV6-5	CASSTGTGYGYTF	TGTGCCAGCAGTACCGGGACAGGTTATGGCTACACCTTC
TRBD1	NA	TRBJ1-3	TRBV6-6	CAKGTGNGNTIYF	TGTGCCAAAGGGACAGGGAATGGAAACACCATATATTTT
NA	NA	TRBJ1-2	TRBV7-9	CASSGDRSPLGGYTF	TGTGCCAGCAGCGGCGACAGGTCCCCCCTAGGTGGCTACACCTTC
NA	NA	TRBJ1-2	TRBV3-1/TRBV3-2	CASSHPWTAYSGYTF	TGTGCCAGCAGCCACCCGTGGACAGCCTACTCTGGCTACACCTTC
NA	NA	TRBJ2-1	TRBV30	CAWSGLLAEGYNEQFF	TGTGCCTGGAGTGGCCTACTGGCGGAGGGGTACAATGAGCAGTTCTTC
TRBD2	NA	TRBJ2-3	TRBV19	CASSMIRTSGGRDTQYF	TGTGCCAGTAGTATGATCCGGACTAGCGGGGGGAGGGATACGCAGTATTTT
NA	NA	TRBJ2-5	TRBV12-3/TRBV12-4	CASSTDRFRAQYF	TGTGCCAGCAGTACTGACAGATTCCGGGCCCAGTACTTC
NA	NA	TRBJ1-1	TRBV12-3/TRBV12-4	CASSSRENTEAFF	TGTGCCAGCAGTAGCCGGGAGAACACTGAAGCTTTCTTT
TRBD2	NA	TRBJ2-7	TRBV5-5	CASSIRIAGGPNEQYF	TGTGCCAGCAGTATTCGAATAGCGGGAGGGCCCAACGAGCAGTACTTC
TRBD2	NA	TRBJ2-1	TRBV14	CASSQGTVAGVNEQFF	TGTGCCAGCAGCCAGGGGACGGTAGCGGGGGTCAATGAGCAGTTCTTC
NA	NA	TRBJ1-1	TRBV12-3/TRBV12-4	CASSLETQKAFF	TGTGCCAGCAGTTTAGAGACACAAAAAGCTTTCTTT
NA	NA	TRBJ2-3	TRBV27	CASSPLPRGQGVPDTQYF	TGTGCCAGCAGTCCACTACCCCGCGGCCAAGGGGTTCCAGATACGCAGTATTTT
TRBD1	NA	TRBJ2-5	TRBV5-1	CASSARTGFEETQYF	TGCGCCAGCAGCGCAAGGACAGGGTTCGAAGAGACCCAGTACTTC
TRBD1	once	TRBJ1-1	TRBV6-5	CASSLDRGGTEAFF	TGTGCCAGCAGTTTAGACAGGGGTGGCACTGAAGCTTTCTTT
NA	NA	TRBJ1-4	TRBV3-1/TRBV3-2	CASSRGRGRDNEKLFF	TGTGCCAGCAGCCGAGGGAGGGGCAGGGATAATGAAAAACTGTTTTTT
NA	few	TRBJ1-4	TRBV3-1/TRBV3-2	CASSQAGEKLFF	TGTGCCAGCAGCCAAGCAGGTGAAAAACTGTTTTTT
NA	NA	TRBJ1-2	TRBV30	CAWSVGGIYGYTF	TGTGCCTGGAGTGTAGGAGGAATTTATGGCTACACCTTC
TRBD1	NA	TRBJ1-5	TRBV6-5	CASSRTGTGNQPQHF	TGTGCCAGCAGTCGCACCGGGACAGGCAATCAGCCCCAGCATTTT
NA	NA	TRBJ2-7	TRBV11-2	CASSLDGRFEQYF	TGTGCCAGCAGCTTAGATGGGAGGTTCGAGCAGTACTTC